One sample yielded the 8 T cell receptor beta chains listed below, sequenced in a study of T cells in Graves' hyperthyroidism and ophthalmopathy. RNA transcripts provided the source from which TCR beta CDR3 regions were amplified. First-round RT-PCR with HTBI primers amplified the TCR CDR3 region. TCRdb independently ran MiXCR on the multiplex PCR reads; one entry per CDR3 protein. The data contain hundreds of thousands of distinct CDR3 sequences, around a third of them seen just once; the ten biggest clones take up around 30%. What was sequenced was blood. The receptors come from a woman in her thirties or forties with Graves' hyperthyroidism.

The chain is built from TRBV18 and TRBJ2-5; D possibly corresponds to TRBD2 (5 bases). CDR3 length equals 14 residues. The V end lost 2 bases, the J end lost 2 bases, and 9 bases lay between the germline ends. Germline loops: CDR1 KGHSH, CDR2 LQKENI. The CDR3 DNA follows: TGTGCCAGCTCACCAGGGAGTCAGCAAGAGACCCAGTACTTC. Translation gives CASSPGSQQETQYF.

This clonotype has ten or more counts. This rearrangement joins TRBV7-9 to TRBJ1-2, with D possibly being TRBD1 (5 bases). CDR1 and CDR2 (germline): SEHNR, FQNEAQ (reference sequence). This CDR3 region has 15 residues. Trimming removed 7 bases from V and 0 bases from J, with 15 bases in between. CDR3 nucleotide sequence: TGTGCCAGCAACCACCAGGGAGGGCCTAACTATGGCTACACCTTC. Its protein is CASNHQGGPNYGYTF.

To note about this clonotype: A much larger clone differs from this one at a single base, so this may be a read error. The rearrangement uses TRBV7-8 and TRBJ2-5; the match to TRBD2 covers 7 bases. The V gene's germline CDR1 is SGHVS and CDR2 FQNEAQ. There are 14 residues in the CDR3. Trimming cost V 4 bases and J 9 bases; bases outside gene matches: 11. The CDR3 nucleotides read TGTGCCAGCAGCTCCTCAACCGTTCGGGAGGCCCAGTACTTC. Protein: CASSSSTVREAQYF.

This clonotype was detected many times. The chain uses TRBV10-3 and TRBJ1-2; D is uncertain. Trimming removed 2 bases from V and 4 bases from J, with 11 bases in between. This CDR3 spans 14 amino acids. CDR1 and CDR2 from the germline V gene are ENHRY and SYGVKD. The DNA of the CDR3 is TGTGCCATCAGTGAGAGTCAGGAACTCTATGGCTACACCTTC. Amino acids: CAISESQELYGYTF.

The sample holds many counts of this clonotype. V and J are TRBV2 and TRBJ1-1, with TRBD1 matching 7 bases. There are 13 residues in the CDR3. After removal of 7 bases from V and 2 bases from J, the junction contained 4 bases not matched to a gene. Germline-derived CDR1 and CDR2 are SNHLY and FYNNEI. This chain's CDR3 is CASTQGFNTEAFF. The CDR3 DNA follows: TGTGCCAGCACACAGGGGTTTAACACTGAAGCTTTCTTT.

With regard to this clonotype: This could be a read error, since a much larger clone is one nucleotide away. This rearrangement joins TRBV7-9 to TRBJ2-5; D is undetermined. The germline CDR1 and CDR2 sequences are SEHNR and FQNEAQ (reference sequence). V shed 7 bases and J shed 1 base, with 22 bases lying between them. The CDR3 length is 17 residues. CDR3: CASIPPRLKERQETQYF. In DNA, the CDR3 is TGTGCCAGCATACCCCCCAGACTTAAAGAGCGCCAAGAGACCCAGTACTTC.

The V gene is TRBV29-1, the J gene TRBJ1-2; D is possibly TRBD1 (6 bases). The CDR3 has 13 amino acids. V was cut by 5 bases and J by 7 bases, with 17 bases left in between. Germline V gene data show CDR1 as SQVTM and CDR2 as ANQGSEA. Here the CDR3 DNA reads TGCAGCGTTAAAAGGTCAGGGGTAGGTGGCTACACCTTC. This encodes CSVKRSGVGGYTF.

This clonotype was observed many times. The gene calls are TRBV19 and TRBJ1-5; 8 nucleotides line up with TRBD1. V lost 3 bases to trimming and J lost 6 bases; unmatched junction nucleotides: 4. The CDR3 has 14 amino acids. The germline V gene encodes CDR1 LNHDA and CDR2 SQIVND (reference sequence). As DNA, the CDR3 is TGTGCCAGTAGTATTGACAGGGGTTCTCAGCCCCAGCATTTT. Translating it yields CASSIDRGSQPQHF.